This T cell receptor (beta chain) is from a study of T cell clonality in common variable immunodeficiency. This clone was counted many times. Sequencing ends 3 residues short of the CDR3 end; the germline J gene provides the rest. Germline assignment: CDR1 SQVTM and CDR2 ANQGSEA. The V gene end was trimmed by 6 bases and the J gene end by 4 bases; junction bases not matched to a gene: 12. The CDR3 contains 14 residues. Data came from immunoSEQ multiplex PCR; TCRdb stores just in-frame clones and leaves some out. The sample contains fewer than 75,000 clones, none of them singletons. The sample was peripheral blood mononuclear cells. This chain uses TRBV29-1 with TRBJ2-7, with TRBD1 identical over 7 bases. This clonotype was sampled from a person aged 18 to 69 in good health. The CDR3 loop reads CSVRPTGTAYEQYF. CDR3 DNA (partial): TGCAGCGTCCGCCCTACCGGGACAGCTTACGAG.